The present T cell receptor (beta chain) was sequenced within a study of Graves' ophthalmopathy and Graves' hyperthyroidism. Study summary: Peripheral blood was gathered at first diagnosis, ahead of any treatment whatsoever. Study observations and caveats: A classifier, a 13-signature model, separated ophthalmopathy from stable hyperthyroidism with about 88% sensitivity and about 81% specificity.

RNA transcripts yielded amplified TCR beta CDR3 regions. HTBI primers served in a first-round RT-PCR, which a second-round multiplex PCR followed. TCRdb called the multiplex PCR reads again in MiXCR, with one record for every CDR3 protein. The sample yields 650,000 to 800,000 distinct CDR3 sequences, about two fifths seen once. Concerning this clonotype itself: Its specificity is not known.

Clinical symptoms and serum thyroxine were used for diagnosis; TRAb, thyroid ultrasound and orbital computed tomography were also relied on. PBMCs were density-gradient isolated from about 9.6 ml fresh blood. Per the germline V gene, CDR1 is ENHRY and CDR2 is SYGVKD. Trimming took 6 bases from V and 4 from J; bases not matched to a gene: 5. This CDR3 spans 14 amino acids. The rearrangement links TRBV10-3 to TRBJ1-2, with 10 bases identical to TRBD1. The sample taken for sequencing was peripheral blood. This receptor was identified in an adult man with Graves' ophthalmopathy. CDR3 sequence reads: CAISLGQGSYGYTF. The CDR3 DNA follows: TGTGCCATCAGCCTGGGACAGGGGAGCTATGGCTACACCTTC.